This T cell receptor beta chain was documented in a study of persistence of HIV-infected CD4 T cells. Study-wide context: Blood samples, up to roughly 180 mL, came from multiple time points, except a couple of leukapheresis donors sampled once.

Regarding the study as a whole: Degenerate expanded CDR3beta sequences were enriched among CMV- and Gag-responding cells. Proviral oligoclonality tracked with TCR oligoclonality within the same sorted cells.

V gave up 6 bases and J gave up 0 bases, with 11 bases separating them. This CDR3 is built from 14 residues. Germline V lookup: CDR1 SGHVS, CDR2 FNYEAQ. An overlapping HIV-1 Gag peptide pool stimulated these cells at 0.95 to 1 ug/peptide/mL. Memory cells lacking CD40L and CD69 with high CD45RO were sorted. Donors were HIV-1-infected adults who began suppressive ART during chronic infection. This was the immunoSEQ version 4 assay in survey mode. Measured with immunoSEQ multiplex PCR; TCRdb has only the in-frame clones, and not every one. The data show 50,000 to 65,000 clones, over 60% seen once. Comments on this clone: Its antigen is unknown.

This chain connects TRBV7-6 to TRBJ1-1, with D unresolved. The sample consisted of CD4+ T cells sorted from PBMCs after roughly 18-hour stimulation, taken from a patient who received antiretroviral therapy. The receptor was derived from an adult man with HIV who was CMV-seropositive. The CDR3, as DNA: TGTGCCAGCAGTAAAAGGCAGATGAACACTGAAGCTTTCTTT. Amino acids: CASSKRQMNTEAFF.